The 10 T cell receptor beta chains below come from one sample, sequenced in a study of cytomegalovirus exposure and HLA in healthy donors. Sequencing used immunoSEQ multiplex PCR; TCRdb keeps in-frame clones, though not all of them. Among about 250,000 clones listed, about 90% were seen once. Sample: PBMCs. These TCRs come from a man younger than 30 in good health and CMV-seropositive.

The chain couples TRBV11-3 to TRBJ2-7; D perhaps matches TRBD2 (6 bases). Germline CDR1 reads SGHNT; CDR2 reads YENEEA. Deletions cut 4 bases from V and 7 bases from J, with 17 bases between. The CDR3 consists of 14 residues. The CDR3, as DNA: TGTGCCAGCAGCTCGGCCGGGACCCGGGAGGAGCAGTACTTC. Translated: CASSSAGTREEQYF.

V and J are TRBV5-6 and TRBJ2-7; 7 nucleotides line up with TRBD1. The V segment lost 4 bases and the J segment 5 bases; nucleotides outside the gene matches: 9. Germline lookup yields CDR1 SGHDT and CDR2 YYEEEE. This CDR3 is built from 14 residues. Here the CDR3 DNA reads TGTGCCAGCAGCCGGATACAGGGGACCCACGAGCAGTACTTC. It encodes CASSRIQGTHEQYF.

V gene TRBV5-4 combines with J gene TRBJ1-1; tentative D call: TRBD1 (5 bases). This CDR3 is 14 amino acids long. With 3 bases removed from V and 1 base from J, the gap between germline ends came to 10 bases. CDR1 and CDR2 from the germline V gene are SGHNT and YYREEE (reference sequence). This chain's CDR3 is CASSWETANTEAFF. The CDR3 DNA is TGTGCCAGCAGCTGGGAGACAGCGAACACTGAAGCTTTCTTT.

The chain carries TRBV2 and TRBJ2-7; D not certain. Between the trimmed V and J ends, which lost 8 bases and 2 bases, there was a span of 13 bases. The CDR3 spans 13 residues. The germline V gene has CDR1 SNHLY and CDR2 FYNNEI. The CDR3 nucleotides are TGTGCCAGCGCTAAAGGACCAACCTACGAGCAGTACTTC. Protein product: CASAKGPTYEQYF.

The rearrangement uses TRBV2 and TRBJ1-2; unclear D gene. The V end was cut by 3 bases, the J end by 7 bases, with 12 bases between. This CDR3 region has 13 residues. Germline V gene data show CDR1 as SNHLY and CDR2 as FYNNEI. CDR3 residues: CASSDAGIRGYTF. CDR3 coding DNA: TGTGCCAGCAGTGATGCCGGGATCCGTGGCTACACCTTC. The full variable domain, its missing parts supplied by reference TRBV2 and TRBJ1-2, is EPEVTQTPSHQVTQMGQEVILRCVPISNHLYFYWYRQILGQKVEFLVSFYNNEISEKSEIFDDQFSVERPDGSNFTLKIRSTKLEDSAMYFCASSDAGIRGYTFGSGTRLTVV.

V and J are TRBV28 and TRBJ2-1; D is perhaps TRBD2 (5 bases). Trimming removed 2 bases at V and 8 bases at J, with 19 bases between. The V gene's germline CDR1 is MDHEN and CDR2 SYDVKM. The CDR3 loop spans 16 amino acids. CDR3 sequence: CASSLIRVNGVHEQFF. CDR3 sequence (DNA): TGTGCCAGCAGTTTAATTCGGGTTAACGGGGTCCATGAGCAGTTCTTC.

This sequence joins TRBV27 and TRBJ2-7; no clear D gene. The germline gives CDR1 MNHEY, CDR2 SMNVEV (reference sequence). The CDR3 spans 15 residues. Trimming shortened V by 6 bases and J by 2 bases, and 17 bases separated the two germline ends. CDR3 amino acids: CASRKWSDLPYEQYF. CDR3 in DNA: TGTGCCAGCAGAAAATGGTCTGATCTTCCCTACGAGCAGTACTTC.

The V and J genes are TRBV7-6 and TRBJ1-1; D gene uncertain. The V end was cut by 0 bases, the J end by 4 bases, with 12 bases between. This CDR3 has 15 residues. CDR1 SGHVS and CDR2 FNYEAQ come from the germline V gene. DNA for the CDR3: TGTGCCAGCAGCTTAGCTTCCGCGGAGGTCACTGAAGCTTTCTTT. This encodes CASSLASAEVTEAFF. The complete variable domain, with remaining parts taken from reference TRBV7-6 and TRBJ1-1, reads GAGVSQSPRYKVTKRGQDVALRCDPISGHVSLYWYRQALGQGPEFLTYFNYEAQQDKSGLPNDRFSAERPEGSISTLTIQRTEQRDSAMYRCASSLASAEVTEAFFGQGTRLTVV.

This chain joins TRBV4-3 and TRBJ2-7; 7 nucleotides align to TRBD1. V lost 4 bases, J lost 3 bases, and 3 bases stayed unmatched. CDR3 length: 13 residues. Germline V gene sequence: CDR1 LGHNA, CDR2 YSLEER. The CDR3 here is CASSPRQGYEQYF. The CDR3 nucleotides are TGCGCCAGCAGCCCCCGACAGGGCTACGAGCAGTACTTC.

V and J are TRBV29-1 and TRBJ1-5, with D possibly TRBD1 on 5 matching bases. Deletions cut 3 bases from V and 6 bases from J, with 12 bases between. Looked up from germline, CDR1 is SQVTM and CDR2 is ANQGSEA. The CDR3 covers 13 residues. The CDR3 region is CSVDQGLGQPQHF. DNA for the CDR3: TGCAGCGTTGATCAGGGCCTTGGTCAGCCCCAGCATTTT.